This T cell receptor (beta chain) originates from a study of blood T cell repertoires in COVID-19. Study-level information: PBMCs, B-cell-depleted T cells, or T cells provided the cDNA or gDNA that made up the material.

In the original workflow: Amplifying reference gene primers gave estimates of nucleated cell counts. The data were produced by immunoSEQ multiplex PCR, yet TCRdb's version contains in-frame clones alone and is incomplete. The DNA gave D and trimming, while V, J and clone size come from that table. The sample gives tens of thousands of clones, roughly 80% of which show up once; roughly a tenth is in the top ten. This clone was counted between two and nine times. The CDR3 is 14 amino acids. In germline, CDR1 is SGHTS, CDR2 YDEGEE. V lost 3 bases and J lost 6, with 15 bases in between. Seattle's cohort entered during active infection and was followed longitudinally.

The clonotype was recovered from a man aged 80 or over with COVID-19, enrolled during active disease. V usage is TRBV5-8 and J usage is TRBJ1-1; perhaps TRBD1 as D (5 bases). The sequenced sample was peripheral blood. The CDR3 protein is CASSWGGGTAEAFF. The CDR3 DNA reads as TGTGCCAGCAGCTGGGGGGGAGGGACCGCTGAAGCTTTCTTT. The complete variable domain, with remaining parts taken from reference TRBV5-8 and TRBJ1-1, reads EAGVTQSPTHLIKTRGQQATLRCSPISGHTSVYWYQQALGLGLQFLLWYDEGEERNRGNFPPRFSGRQFPNYSSELNVNALELEDSALYLCASSWGGGTAEAFFGQGTRLTVV.